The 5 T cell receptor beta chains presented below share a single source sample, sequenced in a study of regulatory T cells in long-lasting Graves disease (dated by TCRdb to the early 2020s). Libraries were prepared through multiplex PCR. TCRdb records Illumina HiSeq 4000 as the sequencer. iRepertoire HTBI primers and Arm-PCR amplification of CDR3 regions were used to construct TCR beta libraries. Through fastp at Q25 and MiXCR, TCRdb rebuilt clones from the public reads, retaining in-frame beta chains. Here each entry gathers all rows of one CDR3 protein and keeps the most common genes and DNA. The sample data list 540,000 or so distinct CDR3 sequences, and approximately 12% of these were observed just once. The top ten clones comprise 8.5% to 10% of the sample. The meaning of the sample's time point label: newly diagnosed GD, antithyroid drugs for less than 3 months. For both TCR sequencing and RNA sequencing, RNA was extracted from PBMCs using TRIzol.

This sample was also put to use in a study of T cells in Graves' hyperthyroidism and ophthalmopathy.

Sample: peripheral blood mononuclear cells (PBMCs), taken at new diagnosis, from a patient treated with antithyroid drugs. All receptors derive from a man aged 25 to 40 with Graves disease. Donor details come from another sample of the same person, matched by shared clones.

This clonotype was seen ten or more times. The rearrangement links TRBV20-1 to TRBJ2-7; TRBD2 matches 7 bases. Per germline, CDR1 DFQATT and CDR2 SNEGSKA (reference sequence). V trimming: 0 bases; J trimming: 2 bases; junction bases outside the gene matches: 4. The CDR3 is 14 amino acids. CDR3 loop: CSAREPLAPYEQYF. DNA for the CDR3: TGCAGTGCTAGAGAGCCACTAGCGCCCTACGAGCAGTACTTC.

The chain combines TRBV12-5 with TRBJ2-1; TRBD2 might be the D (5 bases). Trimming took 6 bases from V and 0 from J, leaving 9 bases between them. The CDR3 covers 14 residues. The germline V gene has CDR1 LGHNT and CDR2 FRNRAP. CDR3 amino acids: CASGEGGSYNEQFF. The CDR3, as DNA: TGTGCTAGTGGCGAGGGTGGCTCCTACAATGAGCAGTTCTTC.

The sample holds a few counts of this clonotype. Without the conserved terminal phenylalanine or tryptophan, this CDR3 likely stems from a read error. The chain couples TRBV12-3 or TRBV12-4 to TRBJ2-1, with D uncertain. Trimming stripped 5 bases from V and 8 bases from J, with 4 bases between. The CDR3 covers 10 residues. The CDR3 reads CASSSYEQFS. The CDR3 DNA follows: TGTGCCAGCAGTAGCTATGAGCAGTTCTCC.

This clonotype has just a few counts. CDR3 nucleotides: TGTGCCAGCAGCCAGGGACTATATGGGGCCAACGTCCTGACTTTC. Protein sequence: CASSQGLYGANVLTF. The rearrangement joins TRBV3-1 to TRBJ2-6; 7 bases are shared with TRBD2. Germline V CDR1 and CDR2: LGHDT, YNNKEL (reference sequence). The V segment lost 3 bases and the J segment 3 bases; nucleotides outside the gene matches: 2. This CDR3 spans 15 amino acids.

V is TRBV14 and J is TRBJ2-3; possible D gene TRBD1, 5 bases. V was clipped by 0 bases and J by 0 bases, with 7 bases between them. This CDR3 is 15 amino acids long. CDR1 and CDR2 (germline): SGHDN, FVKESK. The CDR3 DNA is TGTGCCAGCAGCCAAGACCCAGGGAGCACAGATACGCAGTATTTT. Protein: CASSQDPGSTDTQYF.